These 30 T cell receptor beta chains were all obtained from the same sample, sequenced in a study of cytomegalovirus exposure and HLA in healthy donors. PCR was performed using 60 Vbeta and 13 Jbeta primers. This table comes from immunoSEQ multiplex PCR, and its TCRdb copy is limited to in-frame clones, with some not included. The profile shows 100,000 to 120,000 clones, 70% to 80% of them singletons. Source material: PBMCs. Every receptor here comes from a man in his forties or fifties in good health and CMV-seronegative.

The CDR3 protein is CASSEDEHGYTF. For the CDR3, the DNA is TGTGCCAGCAGTGAAGACGAGCATGGCTACACCTTC. The rearrangement joins TRBV2 to TRBJ1-2; D is unclear. The V end was cut by 1 base, the J end by 6 bases, with 6 bases between. The germline gives CDR1 SNHLY, CDR2 FYNNEI. The CDR3 sequence is 12 residues long.

The V call is TRBV28, the J call TRBJ2-3; weak D call: TRBD1 (6 bases). Per germline, CDR1 MDHEN and CDR2 SYDVKM. The V and J ends lost 5 bases and 5 bases respectively, with 17 bases between them. The CDR3 runs to 15 residues. This chain's CDR3 is CASSPSQTGQDTQYF. Here the CDR3 DNA reads TGTGCCAGCAGTCCCTCCCAAACGGGACAAGATACGCAGTATTTT.

CDR3 coding DNA: TGTGCCAGCTCACCTTACTCGACTTGGGAGATAGCGGGGTTCAATGAGCAGTTCTTC. It codes for CASSPYSTWEIAGFNEQFF. The chain links TRBV18 to TRBJ2-1, with 8 bases matching TRBD2. Per germline, CDR1 KGHSH and CDR2 LQKENI. V dropped 3 bases and J dropped 6; count of bases not matched to a gene: 19. The CDR3 has 19 residues.

The V gene is TRBV6-1, the J gene TRBJ1-5; 8 bases are a match to TRBD1. The germline gives CDR1 MNHNS, CDR2 SASEGT. The junction had 9 bases not matched to a gene; V was cut back by 10 bases and J by 4 bases. The CDR3 loop spans 14 amino acids. CDR3 sequence: CATEGDRQNQPQHF. Here the CDR3 DNA reads TGTGCCACAGAGGGGGACAGGCAAAATCAGCCCCAGCATTTT.

The V gene is TRBV28, the J gene TRBJ1-5, with D possibly matching TRBD1 (5 bases). Germline loops: CDR1 MDHEN, CDR2 SYDVKM. The CDR3 loop spans 14 amino acids. Between the trimmed V and J ends, which lost 10 bases and 3 bases, there was a span of 16 bases. For the CDR3, the DNA is TGTGCCACCCTACGGGGGGGATACAATCAGCCCCAGCATTTT. This translates into CATLRGGYNQPQHF.

The genes are TRBV5-4 and TRBJ1-1; the match to TRBD1 covers 7 bases. The CDR3 is made up of 15 amino acids. CDR1 SGHNT and CDR2 YYREEE come from the germline V gene (reference sequence). Trimming at V came to 3 bases and at J to 5 bases, leaving 10 bases not matched to a gene. The CDR3: CASSSPNRGPTEAFF. The CDR3 bases are TGTGCCAGCAGCTCCCCTAACAGGGGACCAACTGAAGCTTTCTTT.

This sequence joins TRBV27 and TRBJ1-3, with a tentative D call TRBD1 (6 bases). CDR3 length: 16 amino acids. Germline CDR1 reads MNHEY; CDR2 reads SMNVEV (reference sequence). V was pared by 4 bases and J by 0 bases, with 13 bases between. The CDR3 region has the DNA TGTGCCAGCAGTTCTTCCGGGACAAACTCTGGAAACACCATATATTTT. Its translation is CASSSSGTNSGNTIYF.

V usage is TRBV18 and J usage is TRBJ2-3; D remains unclear. The length of the CDR3 is 11 residues. Between the trimmed V and J ends, which lost 7 bases and 3 bases, there was a span of 5 bases. CDR1 and CDR2 (germline): KGHSH, LQKENI. The CDR3 protein is CASLETDTQYF. CDR3 DNA: TGTGCCAGCTTAGAGACAGATACGCAGTATTTT.

J is TRBJ2-3 and V is TRBV7-8, with 13 bases matching TRBD2. In germline, CDR1 is SGHVS, CDR2 FQNEAQ. The ends lost 4 bases at V and 5 bases at J; junction bases unmatched: 6. This CDR3 is 16 amino acids long. The CDR3 bases are TGTGCCAGCAGCTCCGGACTAGCGGGAGACGGAGATACGCAGTATTTT. Translation: CASSSGLAGDGDTQYF. Full variable domain (outside the CDR3, taken from reference TRBV7-8 and TRBJ2-3): GAGVSQSPRYKVAKRGQDVALRCDPISGHVSLFWYQQALGQGPEFLTYFQNEAQLDKSGLPSDRFFAERPEGSVSTLKIQRTQQEDSAVYLCASSSGLAGDGDTQYFGPGTRLTVL.

In nucleotides, the CDR3 is TGTGCCAGCAGCGTTACCGGGACAGGGACCTACGAGCAGTACTTC. Amino acids: CASSVTGTGTYEQYF. V and J are TRBV7-9 and TRBJ2-7; 9 bases line up with TRBD1. This CDR3 contains 15 residues. The germline CDR1 and CDR2 sequences are SEHNR and FQNEAQ (reference sequence). V lost 5 bases to trimming and J lost 2 bases; unmatched junction nucleotides: 7.

The chain recombines TRBV19 with TRBJ2-2, with 13 nucleotides matching TRBD2. CDR3 size: 20 residues. Trimming cost V 7 bases and J 3 bases; bases outside gene matches: 17. Germline V gives CDR1 LNHDA, CDR2 SQIVND (reference sequence). CDR3 bases: TGTGCCAGTATCCCCAGCTTCGGACTAGCGGGAGTTGCGGACACCGGGGAGCTGTTTTTT. It encodes CASIPSFGLAGVADTGELFF.

The chain is built from TRBV5-8 and TRBJ1-6, with 7 bases matching TRBD1. From germline, CDR1 is SGHTS and CDR2 YDEGEE. The CDR3 spans 16 residues. V dropped 5 bases and J dropped 0; count of bases not matched to a gene: 5. DNA of the CDR3: TGTGCCAGCAGGTGGGACAGAAACTCCTATAATTCACCCCTCCACTTT. Translated: CASRWDRNSYNSPLHF.

This chain joins TRBV5-6 and TRBJ2-7; TRBD2 agrees at 10 bases. V lost 6 bases, J lost 1 base, and 13 bases stayed unmatched. Per the germline V gene, CDR1 is SGHDT and CDR2 is YYEEEE. This CDR3 comprises 17 residues. The CDR3 is CASNQRRTSGMSYEQYF. The CDR3 bases are TGTGCCAGCAACCAACGGAGGACTAGCGGTATGTCCTACGAGCAGTACTTC. Full variable domain (missing parts from reference TRBV5-6 and TRBJ2-7): DAGVTQSPTHLIKTRGQQVTLRCSPKSGHDTVSWYQQALGQGPQFIFQYYEEEERQRGNFPDRFSGHQFPNYSSELNVNALLLGDSALYLCASNQRRTSGMSYEQYFGPGTRLTVT.

This sequence joins TRBV6-5 and TRBJ2-5; 8 bases are a match to TRBD2. CDR3 size: 15 residues. Germline V lookup: CDR1 MNHEY, CDR2 SVGAGI. J was trimmed by 4 bases and V by 6 bases; bases with no gene match: 10. The CDR3 DNA follows: TGTGCCAGCAGCCTGTATAGCGGGATTGGAGAGACCCAGTACTTC. This translates into CASSLYSGIGETQYF.

The rearrangement uses TRBV7-8 and TRBJ2-2; 9 positions agree with TRBD1. The CDR3 runs 17 residues. The ends lost 5 bases at V and 0 bases at J; junction bases unmatched: 7. Germline-derived CDR1 and CDR2 are SGHVS and FQNEAQ. The DNA of the CDR3 is TGTGCCAGCAGCCTACAGGGGGCCCCCGCGAACACCGGGGAGCTGTTTTTT. It is translated as CASSLQGAPANTGELFF.

This chain links TRBV4-3 with TRBJ2-3; possible D gene TRBD1, 6 bases. Germline loops: CDR1 LGHNA, CDR2 YSLEER. CDR3 length: 14 amino acids. Trimming removed 4 bases at V and 1 base at J, with 9 bases between. The CDR3 nucleotides read TGCGCCAGCAGCCCGGGACACCGCACAGATACGCAGTATTTT. Translated, it gives CASSPGHRTDTQYF.

The rearrangement uses TRBV11-3 and TRBJ2-4; TRBD1 matches at 7 bases. The junction had 13 bases not matched to a gene; V was cut back by 5 bases and J by 6 bases. CDR1 SGHNT and CDR2 YENEEA come from the germline V gene. This CDR3 is built from 16 residues. DNA for the CDR3: TGTGCCAGCAGCCTACGGACAGGCGGTCTCGGAAACATTCAGTACTTC. Its protein is CASSLRTGGLGNIQYF. Based on the CDR3 plus reference TRBV11-3 and TRBJ2-4, the full variable domain is EAGVVQSPRYKIIEKKQPVAFWCNPISGHNTLYWYLQNLGQGPELLIRYENEEAVDDSQLPKDRFSAERLKGVDSTLKIQPAELGDSAVYLCASSLRTGGLGNIQYFGAGTRLSVL.

V is TRBV7-9 and J is TRBJ2-7; no reliable D call. The germline gives CDR1 SEHNR, CDR2 FQNEAQ (reference sequence). This CDR3 has 12 residues. V shed 6 bases and J shed 2 bases, with 8 bases lying between them. The CDR3 DNA reads as TGTGCCAGCAGTTCGGAGACCTACGAGCAGTACTTC. Its translation is CASSSETYEQYF.

The chain carries TRBV5-1 and TRBJ1-1; a possible D gene is TRBD1 (5 bases). Germline CDR1 is SGHRS and CDR2 is YFSETQ. Trimming removed 0 bases from V and 2 bases from J, with 11 bases in between. CDR3 length equals 15 residues. CDR3 sequence: CASSLERGGNTEAFF. CDR3 sequence (DNA): TGCGCCAGCAGCTTGGAGAGGGGAGGTAACACTGAAGCTTTCTTT. Full variable domain (outside the CDR3, taken from reference TRBV5-1 and TRBJ1-1): KAGVTQTPRYLIKTRGQQVTLSCSPISGHRSVSWYQQTPGQGLQFLFEYFSETQRNKGNFPGRFSGRQFSNSRSEMNVSTLELGDSALYLCASSLERGGNTEAFFGQGTRLTVV.

The gene calls are TRBV10-3 and TRBJ2-7, with 7 bases aligning to TRBD2. CDR1 and CDR2 (germline): ENHRY, SYGVKD. This CDR3 contains 15 residues. V lost 5 bases to trimming and J lost 0 bases; unmatched junction nucleotides: 7. CDR3 protein: CAISFAGVSSYEQYF. The CDR3 DNA is TGTGCCATCAGTTTTGCGGGGGTCAGCTCCTACGAGCAGTACTTC.

This clone was detected only a few times. The genes are TRBV4-1 and TRBJ1-5; D is possibly TRBD1 (5 bases). The CDR3 length is 16 residues. Germline-derived CDR1 and CDR2 are MGHRA and YSYEKL. The V gene lost 2 bases and the J gene lost 0 bases, with 11 bases spanning the gap. The CDR3 coding sequence is TGCGCCAGCAGCCAACAAACAGGTTATAGCAATCAGCCCCAGCATTTT. Encoded protein: CASSQQTGYSNQPQHF.

The gene calls are TRBV6-5 and TRBJ2-7, with 7 positions matching TRBD2. V dropped 0 bases and J dropped 5; count of bases not matched to a gene: 4. Germline V CDR1 and CDR2: MNHEY, SVGAGI. The CDR3 sequence is 14 residues long. CDR3 sequence (DNA): TGTGCCAGCAGTTACTCCGGGGGGATCCACGAGCAGTACTTC. As protein: CASSYSGGIHEQYF.

This clone has just a few counts. The chain uses TRBV7-9 and TRBJ2-3, with 8 bases fitting TRBD2. There are 14 residues in the CDR3. Trimming at V came to 3 bases and at J to 5 bases, leaving 4 bases not matched to a gene. CDR1 is SEHNR and CDR2 is FQNEAQ in the germline V gene (reference sequence). Here the CDR3 DNA reads TGTGCCAGCAGCTTCTCGCGGGAGGAAGATACGCAGTATTTT. Translating gives CASSFSREEDTQYF.

This clone appeared a few times. The rearrangement joins TRBV4-2 to TRBJ1-2; 7 bases are shared with TRBD1. CDR3 length: 16 amino acids. Germline V gives CDR1 LGHNA, CDR2 YNFKEQ. Trimming took 4 bases from V and 4 from J; bases not matched to a gene: 12. CDR3 sequence: CASSPNVGQATYGYTF. CDR3 DNA: TGTGCCAGCAGCCCGAATGTCGGACAGGCCACCTATGGCTACACCTTC.

This clone was found once. This chain joins TRBV6-5 and TRBJ2-1; no definite D call. The CDR3 extends over 15 amino acids. V was shortened by 0 bases and J by 0 bases, with 6 bases between the two germline ends. Germline V gene data show CDR1 as MNHEY and CDR2 as SVGAGI. CDR3: CASSYSRGSYNEQFF. The CDR3 region has the DNA TGTGCCAGCAGTTACTCGAGAGGCTCCTACAATGAGCAGTTCTTC.

The V and J genes are TRBV19 and TRBJ1-2, with D possibly matching TRBD1 (5 bases). Germline V lookup: CDR1 LNHDA, CDR2 SQIVND (reference sequence). Trimming took 7 bases from V and 7 from J, leaving 10 bases between them. The CDR3 totals 11 residues. The CDR3 nucleotides read TGTGCCAGTACCCAGGGCTTTGGCTACACCTTC. Protein product: CASTQGFGYTF.

This rearrangement joins TRBV19 to TRBJ2-2, with 10 bases aligning to TRBD2. The CDR3 length is 18 residues. The V gene's germline CDR1 is LNHDA and CDR2 SQIVND (reference sequence). V was pared by 6 bases and J by 5 bases, with 15 bases of the junction left unmatched. The CDR3 is CASSMLFSGGYRTGELFF. For the CDR3, the DNA is TGTGCCAGTAGCATGCTTTTTAGCGGGGGGTATCGAACCGGGGAGCTGTTTTTT.

V usage is TRBV6-5 and J usage is TRBJ1-3, with D possibly matching TRBD1 (5 bases). Germline lookup yields CDR1 MNHEY and CDR2 SVGAGI. The CDR3 consists of 15 residues. The germline V and J ends were trimmed by 2 bases and 6 bases, with 14 bases remaining between them. This chain's CDR3 is CASSYRLAGLNTIYF. The CDR3 coding sequence is TGTGCCAGCAGTTACCGTTTGGCAGGGTTAAACACCATATATTTT.

V is TRBV5-1 and J is TRBJ2-1; D gene unclear. Trimming cost V 0 bases and J 10 bases, with 5 bases left between them. In germline, CDR1 is SGHRS, CDR2 YFSETQ. The CDR3 has 11 amino acids. The CDR3 sequence is CASSLGAEQFF. The CDR3 DNA follows: TGCGCCAGCAGCTTGGGAGCGGAGCAGTTCTTC.

The J gene is TRBJ1-1, the V gene TRBV5-1, with TRBD1 matching over 10 bases. Losses at the gene ends were 0 bases for V and 2 bases for J; bases not matched to a gene: 7. Germline V gene sequence: CDR1 SGHRS, CDR2 YFSETQ. The CDR3 runs to 17 residues. The CDR3 region is CASSLAGQGSYNTEAFF. CDR3 DNA sequence: TGCGCCAGCAGCTTGGCGGGACAGGGGTCTTACAACACTGAAGCTTTCTTT.